Listed here are 28 T cell receptor beta chains from one sample, sequenced in a study of blood T cell repertoires in COVID-19. Assay used: immunoSEQ multiplex PCR; TCRdb lists only in-frame clones, some missing. The data contain more than 95,000 clones, around 87% of them singletons. The specimen was peripheral blood. These receptor sequences come from a man between 50 and 59 years old with acute or convalescent COVID-19.

CDR3 amino acids: CASSIRGGAGTQYF. CDR3 in DNA: TGTGCCAGCAGCATCAGAGGTGGGGCAGGGACCCAGTACTTC. The chain uses TRBV9 and TRBJ2-5; tentatively, D is TRBD1 (5 bases). V lost 4 bases to trimming and J lost 7 bases, with 17 bases between them. CDR1 is SGDLS and CDR2 is YYNGEE in the germline V gene. This CDR3 comprises 14 residues.

The chain carries TRBV25-1 and TRBJ2-7, with D perhaps matching TRBD2 (6 bases). The CDR3 is 13 residues long. The V gene lost 5 bases and the J gene lost 7 bases, with 15 bases spanning the gap. CDR1 is MGHDK and CDR2 is SYGVNS in the germline V gene. The CDR3 here is CASSLASTTEQYF. In nucleotides, the CDR3 is TGTGCCAGCAGTCTAGCGAGTACGACGGAGCAGTACTTC.

The chain couples TRBV12-5 to TRBJ2-7, with 9 bases identical to TRBD1. Per the germline V gene, CDR1 is LGHNT and CDR2 is FRNRAP. V dropped 3 bases and J dropped 1; count of bases not matched to a gene: 1. CDR3 length: 14 residues. For the CDR3, the DNA is TGTGCTAGTGGTTTTGGGACAGGGTCCTACGAGCAGTACTTC. Translated, it gives CASGFGTGSYEQYF. Combining the CDR3 with reference TRBV12-5 and TRBJ2-7 gives the whole variable domain DARVTQTPRHKVTEMGQEVTMRCQPILGHNTVFWYRQTMMQGLELLAYFRNRAPLDDSGMPKDRFSAEMPDATLATLKIQPSEPRDSAVYFCASGFGTGSYEQYFGPGTRLTVT.

The CDR3 loop reads CASSPDSYNEQFF. In DNA, the CDR3 is TGTGCCAGCAGCCCCGACAGCTACAATGAGCAGTTCTTC. This chain links TRBV11-2 with TRBJ2-1; perhaps TRBD1 as D (5 bases). The CDR3 has 13 residues. V lost 5 bases to trimming and J lost 3 bases, with 8 bases between them. Germline V gene lookup returns CDR1 SGHAT and CDR2 FQNNGV.

The chain has TRBV27 and TRBJ1-1; TRBD1 agrees at 8 bases. The trim removed 5 bases at V and 5 bases at J, leaving 4 bases unmatched. There are 13 residues in the CDR3. Germline lookup yields CDR1 MNHEY and CDR2 SMNVEV (reference sequence). CDR3 nucleotides: TGTGCCAGCAGTCCCACAGGGGGTACTGAAGCTTTCTTT. It codes for CASSPTGGTEAFF.

The chain joins TRBV9 to TRBJ1-6, with D possibly matching TRBD1 (6 bases). The V gene lost 4 bases and the J gene lost 2 bases, with 10 bases spanning the gap. The CDR3 length is 15 residues. The germline V gene encodes CDR1 SGDLS and CDR2 YYNGEE. The CDR3 DNA reads TGTGCCAGCAGCATAGGGGGGGCCTATAATTCACCCCTCCACTTT. As protein: CASSIGGAYNSPLHF.

This clone occurred once. The chain couples TRBV7-9 to TRBJ2-1; D is perhaps TRBD1 (6 bases). V was trimmed by 5 bases and J by 0 bases, leaving 14 bases between them. Germline assignment: CDR1 SEHNR and CDR2 FQNEAQ (reference sequence). The CDR3 loop spans 16 amino acids. DNA of the CDR3: TGTGCCAGCAGCCCCGGACAGTTTCTCTCCTACAATGAGCAGTTCTTC. Translated, it gives CASSPGQFLSYNEQFF. The full variable domain, in which reference TRBV7-9 and TRBJ2-1 provide the parts outside the CDR3, is DTGVSQNPRHKITKRGQNVTFRCDPISEHNRLYWYRQTLGQGPEFLTYFQNEAQLEKSRLLSDRFSAERPKGSFSTLEIQRTEQGDSAMYLCASSPGQFLSYNEQFFGPGTRLTVL.

The V and J genes are TRBV3-1 (or the pseudogene TRBV3-2) and TRBJ1-1, with D perhaps TRBD1 (6 bases). V lost 5 bases and J 5 bases, leaving 18 bases between the germline ends. This CDR3 is 15 amino acids long. The germline V gene has CDR1 LGHDT and CDR2 YNNKEL (reference sequence). The chain's CDR3 is CASSEPQGGRTEAFF. DNA for the CDR3: TGTGCCAGCAGCGAACCACAGGGTGGGAGAACTGAAGCTTTCTTT.

This clone was detected once. The chain links TRBV2 to TRBJ1-2; possible D gene TRBD1, 5 bases. The V and J ends lost 7 bases and 7 bases respectively, with 13 bases between them. The germline CDR1 and CDR2 sequences are SNHLY and FYNNEI. CDR3 size: 12 residues. The CDR3 DNA reads as TGTGCCAGCAATACTCAGGGAGGTGGCTACACCTTC. Translated: CASNTQGGGYTF.

The chain carries TRBV5-6 and TRBJ2-7; TRBD1 is a possible D gene (6 bases). CDR3 size: 14 residues. From germline, CDR1 is SGHDT and CDR2 YYEEEE. Trimming stripped 4 bases from V and 6 bases from J, with 17 bases between. CDR3 region: CASSSYDRPREQYF. The CDR3 nucleotides read TGTGCCAGCAGCAGTTATGACAGGCCGCGCGAGCAGTACTTC. Filled out from reference TRBV5-6 and TRBJ2-7, the complete variable domain reads DAGVTQSPTHLIKTRGQQVTLRCSPKSGHDTVSWYQQALGQGPQFIFQYYEEEERQRGNFPDRFSGHQFPNYSSELNVNALLLGDSALYLCASSSYDRPREQYFGPGTRLTVT.

The chain carries TRBV27 and TRBJ2-1, with 7 bases identical to TRBD2. The CDR3 extends over 17 amino acids. CDR1 and CDR2 from the germline V gene are MNHEY and SMNVEV (reference sequence). V shed 2 bases, J shed 7 bases, and the junction held 14 bases outside the gene matches. The DNA for the CDR3 is TGTGCCAGCAGTTTAAGGGCTAGCGGCCGTCGGGAGAATGAGCAGTTCTTC. This codes for CASSLRASGRRENEQFF.

This rearrangement joins TRBV7-6 to TRBJ2-3; 12 nucleotides line up with TRBD2. Unmatched junction bases numbered 8, after V lost 5 bases and J lost 2 bases. The CDR3 totals 17 residues. Germline V gives CDR1 SGHVS, CDR2 FNYEAQ. Written as DNA, the CDR3 is TGTGCCAGCAGCCACGACTGGACTAGCGGGATCACAGATACGCAGTATTTT. Protein product: CASSHDWTSGITDTQYF.

The gene calls are TRBV11-2 and TRBJ2-7, with a weak D call TRBD2 (5 bases). The CDR3 is 14 amino acids. Germline CDR1 and CDR2: SGHAT and FQNNGV. The ends were cut back, 5 bases at V and 3 bases at J, with 14 bases in the middle. The CDR3 region has the DNA TGTGCCAGCAGCCCAGGAGGATTGGACTACGAGCAGTACTTC. Translated: CASSPGGLDYEQYF.

J is TRBJ2-1 and V is TRBV19; 13 nucleotides match TRBD2. Germline V CDR1 and CDR2: LNHDA, SQIVND (reference sequence). The CDR3 consists of 14 residues. Trimming at V came to 5 bases and at J to 10 bases, leaving 5 bases not matched to a gene. The CDR3 bases are TGTGCCAGTAGTTTCCGACTAGCGGGGGGAGAGCAGTTCTTC. This sequence encodes CASSFRLAGGEQFF.

CDR3 nucleotide sequence: TGTGCCAGCAGCCGTCTCTCTCAAGAGACCCAGTACTTC. Translation gives CASSRLSQETQYF. V gene TRBV27 combines with J gene TRBJ2-5; D uncertain. In germline, CDR1 is MNHEY, CDR2 SMNVEV (reference sequence). This CDR3 has 13 residues. Trimming shortened V by 6 bases and J by 2 bases, and 10 bases separated the two germline ends.

V usage is TRBV24-1 and J usage is TRBJ2-3; 7 bases are a match to TRBD2. The CDR3 consists of 16 residues. Germline lookup yields CDR1 KGHDR and CDR2 SFDVKD. The V and J ends lost 2 bases and 4 bases, in that order; junction bases with no gene match: 8. The CDR3 here is CATSDSGAGLADTQYF. As DNA, the CDR3 is TGTGCCACCAGTGATTCTGGAGCGGGACTCGCAGATACGCAGTATTTT.

Turning to this clone: The same CDR3 can be traced to other DNA sequences in this sample. V and J are TRBV11-2 and TRBJ2-1; TRBD2 aligns across 12 bases. This CDR3 comprises 15 residues. V was clipped by 6 bases and J by 4 bases; unmatched bases: 4. Germline CDR1 is SGHAT and CDR2 is FQNNGV. CDR3 region: CASSSGTSGYNEQFF. The CDR3 region has the DNA TGTGCCAGCAGTTCTGGGACTAGCGGGTACAATGAGCAGTTCTTC. The entire variable domain, with the rest obtained from reference TRBV11-2 and TRBJ2-1, is as follows: EAGVAQSPRYKIIEKRQSVAFWCNPISGHATLYWYQQILGQGPKLLIQFQNNGVVDDSQLPKDRFSAERLKGVDSTLKIQPAKLEDSAVYLCASSSGTSGYNEQFFGPGTRLTVL.

The chain is built from TRBV6-5 and TRBJ1-5; D uncertain. Germline V gene data show CDR1 as MNHEY and CDR2 as SVGAGI. The CDR3 consists of 13 residues. V lost 8 bases and J lost 2, with 10 bases in between. The chain's CDR3 is CASLREGNQPQHF. DNA of the CDR3: TGTGCCAGCCTCCGAGAGGGCAATCAGCCCCAGCATTTT.

This clone was counted between two and nine times. The chain combines TRBV28 with TRBJ1-6; perhaps TRBD1 as D (5 bases). CDR1 and CDR2 from the germline V gene are MDHEN and SYDVKM. The V end was cut by 6 bases, the J end by 7 bases, with 16 bases between. The CDR3 covers 15 residues. In DNA, the CDR3 is TGTGCCAGCAGGGGCGGGACGACGGGAAATTCACCCCTCCACTTT. This sequence encodes CASRGGTTGNSPLHF.

The rearrangement links TRBV14 to TRBJ1-2; a weak D match, TRBD1 (5 bases). The ends were cut back, 2 bases at V and 4 bases at J, with 11 bases in the middle. Germline lookup yields CDR1 SGHDN and CDR2 FVKESK. CDR3 length equals 14 residues. The CDR3 DNA reads TGTGCCAGCAGCCAAACCAGGGAGGGCTATGGCTACACCTTC. Translation gives CASSQTREGYGYTF. Looking up the rest from reference TRBV14 and TRBJ1-2 gives the full variable domain: EAGVTQFPSHSVIEKGQTVTLRCDPISGHDNLYWYRRVMGKEIKFLLHFVKESKQDESGMPNNRFLAERTGGTYSTLKVQPAELEDSGVYFCASSQTREGYGYTFGSGTRLTVV.

CDR3 sequence: CASRLSGGDGYGYTF. The CDR3 DNA reads as TGTGCCAGCAGACTGTCGGGGGGCGATGGCTATGGCTACACCTTC. This chain connects TRBV6-6 to TRBJ1-2, with D tentatively TRBD1 (6 bases). V lost 6 bases and J 4 bases, leaving 18 bases between the germline ends. This CDR3 is built from 15 residues. Germline CDR1 MNHNY, CDR2 SVGAGI (reference sequence).

The V and J genes are TRBV11-3 and TRBJ2-2, with TRBD1 as a possible D gene (7 bases). CDR3 length: 14 residues. Germline V gene sequence: CDR1 SGHNT, CDR2 YENEEA. Trimming removed 0 bases from V and 8 bases from J, with 10 bases in between. CDR3 sequence reads: CASSLETGRGELFF. The CDR3 coding sequence is TGTGCCAGCAGCTTAGAGACAGGGAGGGGGGAGCTGTTTTTT.

This clone was observed a few times. The CDR3 DNA follows: TGTGCCAGCAGCCGACGGCTCATAGCGGGAGGGCGCGGGCAAGAGACCCAGTACTTC. Amino acid sequence: CASSRRLIAGGRGQETQYF. V and J are TRBV6-6 and TRBJ2-5; TRBD2 aligns across 11 bases. CDR1 is MNHNY, CDR2 SVGAGI, per germline (reference sequence). CDR3 length: 19 amino acids. With 6 bases clipped from V and 2 bases from J, the junction kept 17 bases outside the gene matches.

The chain couples TRBV19 to TRBJ2-1; 8 bases are shared with TRBD2. The germline CDR1 and CDR2 sequences are LNHDA and SQIVND (reference sequence). V was clipped by 5 bases and J by 0 bases; unmatched bases: 6. The CDR3 covers 16 residues. In DNA form, the CDR3 reads TGTGCCAGTAGTGACCAGCGGGGGAGCTCCTACAATGAGCAGTTCTTC. Translating it yields CASSDQRGSSYNEQFF.

The CDR3 spells CASSSDRENTEAFF. CDR3 nucleotide sequence: TGTGCCAGCAGTTCCGACAGAGAGAACACTGAAGCTTTCTTT. The rearrangement joins TRBV6-5 to TRBJ1-1; D is possibly TRBD1 (5 bases). V gave up 4 bases and J gave up 1 base, with 10 bases separating them. The CDR3 totals 14 residues. The V gene's germline CDR1 is MNHEY and CDR2 SVGAGI.

The chain recombines TRBV4-1 with TRBJ1-4; D is perhaps TRBD1 (5 bases). This CDR3 comprises 15 residues. Germline CDR1 and CDR2: MGHRA and YSYEKL. Trimming left V 4 bases short and J 2 bases short, with 11 bases between. DNA of the CDR3: TGCGCCAGCAGCCCCCAGGGTCCCACTAATGAAAAACTGTTTTTT. It encodes CASSPQGPTNEKLFF.

The V call is TRBV10-2, the J call TRBJ2-1; TRBD1 aligns across 7 bases. There are 13 residues in the CDR3. Looked up from germline, CDR1 is WSHSY and CDR2 is SAAADI. With V trimmed by 3 bases and J by 7 bases, 3 bases remained unmatched. CDR3 loop: CASSDYRGNEQFF. Here the CDR3 DNA reads TGCGCCAGCAGTGACTACAGGGGTAATGAGCAGTTCTTC.

J is TRBJ2-2 and V is TRBV29-1; 7 positions agree with TRBD1. V shed 4 bases and J 4 bases; nucleotides not matched to a gene: 3. The germline CDR1 and CDR2 sequences are SQVTM and ANQGSEA. The CDR3 extends over 13 amino acids. In nucleotides, the CDR3 is TGCAGCGTTGCCAGGGGGAGCACCGGGGAGCTGTTTTTT. Protein product: CSVARGSTGELFF.